The subject of this entry is one T cell receptor beta chain. Its antigen is not known. With a much larger clone just one base away, this may be a read error. TCRdb called the reads again in MiXCR, with one record for every CDR3 protein. The table includes some 150,000 distinct CDR3 sequences, 23% detected once. This entry belongs to a study of T cell repertoires in cytomegalovirus infection. Study in general: Carrying CMV and the relevant HLA type showed in public TCR beta signatures.

The study's findings and limits: Cumulative frequency of public TCR beta families picked out carriers of CMV plus the relevant HLA. CMV-specific TCR beta clonotypes restricted by HLA-C dominated the ex vivo response.

The clonotype comes from a human donor in good health (CMV status not recorded). Some clones in this sample may be carry-over from other donors' samples. The sample was PBMCs.

This CDR3 reads CANSPYLPGGTDTQYF. DNA for the CDR3: TGTGCCAACAGCCCCTACCTTCCAGGAGGGACAGATACGCAGTATTTT. The genes are TRBV7-6 and TRBJ2-3, with a tentative D call TRBD2 (6 bases). Germline CDR1 SGHVS, CDR2 FNYEAQ. The CDR3 runs to 16 residues.